This T cell receptor beta chain was observed in a study of regulatory T cells in long-lasting Graves disease. The V end lost 3 bases, the J end lost 5 bases, and 11 bases lay between the germline ends. The CDR3 length is 14 residues. In germline, CDR1 is MNHEY, CDR2 SMNVEV (reference sequence). Assembly of TCR beta libraries relied on iRepertoire HTBI primers together with Arm-PCR of CDR3 regions. In TCRdb, the multiplex PCR reads were re-called with MiXCR into one record per CDR3 protein. The data show around 500,000 distinct CDR3 sequences, around 21% seen once. General study points: Preferential use of TRBV28, TRBJ1-2 and TRBJ2-5 was seen in persistent disease. Persistent patients shared some 2,500 public clonotypes among themselves. Newly diagnosed patients shared fewer, at around 970.

Indicated time point: persistent/refractory GD, antithyroid drugs over 5 years with positive TRAb. The TCR library was made from RNA extracted from PBMCs. Xi'an, China, was home to the endocrinology department that provided patients. As concerns this clonotype: Its antigen is still unknown.

The source material was peripheral blood mononuclear cells (PBMCs), sampled when the disease was refractory, from a patient treated with antithyroid drugs. This chain joins TRBV27 and TRBJ1-5, with D unclear. The clonotype originates from a female donor with Graves disease. The CDR3 DNA reads TGTGCCAGCAGTTTGAATAGTAACGATCAGCCCCAGCATTTT. Translation: CASSLNSNDQPQHF.